The source of this T cell receptor (beta chain) is a study of T cell repertoires in cytomegalovirus infection. Study in general: Newly reported HLA-C-restricted and thoroughly characterized HLA-B-restricted CMV epitopes were employed. A matching HLA type, together with CMV infection, was signaled by public TCR beta signatures.

The CDR3 extends over 16 amino acids. Germline V CDR1 and CDR2: SGHVS, FNYEAQ. V lost 0 bases, J lost 3 bases, and 2 bases stayed unmatched. Regarding this clonotype: Its antigen remains unknown.

TCRdb reanalysed the reads using MiXCR and keeps one entry per CDR3 protein. Found here are about 220,000 distinct CDR3 sequences, 35% to 40% of them singletons; the top ten hold approximately 60%. General study findings and limits: The ex vivo response was dominated by HLA-C-restricted CMV-specific TCR beta clonotypes.

The rearrangement joins TRBV7-6 to TRBJ1-3, with TRBD1 identical over 10 bases. Sequenced material: CD8+ T cells from cultured PBMCs, taken from culture after CMV antigen stimulation. The clonotype originates from a human donor in good health (CMV status not recorded). Some clones in this sample may be carry-over from other donors' samples. The CDR3 protein is CASSLAGQGNGNTIYF. The CDR3 DNA reads as TGTGCCAGCAGCTTAGCGGGACAGGGGAATGGAAACACCATATATTTT. Variable domain in full (rest from reference TRBV7-6 and TRBJ1-3): GAGVSQSPRYKVTKRGQDVALRCDPISGHVSLYWYRQALGQGPEFLTYFNYEAQQDKSGLPNDRFSAERPEGSISTLTIQRTEQRDSAMYRCASSLAGQGNGNTIYFGEGSWLTVV.